This T cell receptor (beta chain) was sequenced in a study of shared clonotypes between healthy human individuals. V dropped 2 bases and J dropped 4 bases, with 13 bases sitting between them. CDR1 SGHNT and CDR2 YYREEE come from the germline V gene (reference sequence). The CDR3 is made up of 15 amino acids. Profiling relied on immunoSEQ multiplex PCR, and the TCRdb table lists in-frame clones only, not all of them. The sample includes millions of clones, 85% to 95% of them seen just once. Naive CD4+ cells were CD45RA-selected; the remaining cells were memory. Sequencing was performed on naive CD4+ T cells from PBMCs. Subset specified: CD45RA+ positively selected. The rearrangement links TRBV5-4 to TRBJ1-3; D is ambiguous. The sequence was obtained from a man aged 18 to 30 in good health. Some clones in this sample may be carry-over from other donors' samples. CDR3 sequence: CASSFGLKVGNTIYF. The CDR3, as DNA: TGTGCCAGCAGCTTTGGACTAAAGGTGGGAAACACCATATATTTT.